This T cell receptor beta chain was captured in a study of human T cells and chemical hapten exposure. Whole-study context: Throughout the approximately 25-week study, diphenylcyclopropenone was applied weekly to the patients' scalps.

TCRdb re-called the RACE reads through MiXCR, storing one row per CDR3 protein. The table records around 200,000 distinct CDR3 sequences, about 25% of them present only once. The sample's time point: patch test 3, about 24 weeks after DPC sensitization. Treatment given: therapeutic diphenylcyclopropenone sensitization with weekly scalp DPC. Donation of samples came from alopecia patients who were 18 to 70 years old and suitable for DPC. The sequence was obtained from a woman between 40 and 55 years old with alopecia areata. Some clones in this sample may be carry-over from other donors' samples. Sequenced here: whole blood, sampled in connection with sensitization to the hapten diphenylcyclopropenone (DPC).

Here the CDR3 reads CASRQGAHTGELFF. The CDR3 bases are TGTGCCAGCAGGCAGGGAGCCCACACCGGGGAGCTGTTTTTT. V usage is TRBV12-3 or TRBV12-4 and J usage is TRBJ2-2; D is tentatively TRBD1 or TRBD2 (5 bases each). The CDR3 is made up of 14 amino acids. V was pared by 6 bases and J by 3 bases, with 11 bases between.